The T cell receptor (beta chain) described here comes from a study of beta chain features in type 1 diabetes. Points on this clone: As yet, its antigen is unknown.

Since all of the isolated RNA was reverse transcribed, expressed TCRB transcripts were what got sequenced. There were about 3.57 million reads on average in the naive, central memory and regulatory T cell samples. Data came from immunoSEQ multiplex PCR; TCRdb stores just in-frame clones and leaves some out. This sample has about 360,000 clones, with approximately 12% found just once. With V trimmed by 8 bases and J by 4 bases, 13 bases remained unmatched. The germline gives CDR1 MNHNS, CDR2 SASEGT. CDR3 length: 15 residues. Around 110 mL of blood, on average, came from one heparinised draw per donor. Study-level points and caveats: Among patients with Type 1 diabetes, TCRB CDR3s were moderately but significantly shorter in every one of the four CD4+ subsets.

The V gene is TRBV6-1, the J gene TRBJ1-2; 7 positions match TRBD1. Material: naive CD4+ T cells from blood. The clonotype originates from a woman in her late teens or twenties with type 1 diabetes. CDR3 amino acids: CASSSWDRFSYGYTF. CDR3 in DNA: TGTGCCAGCTCTTCCTGGGACAGATTTTCCTATGGCTACACCTTC.